Described below is a single TCR beta chain sequence and its context. A mixed TRB-A/B primer pool amplified rearranged TRB by multiplex touch-down PCR. TCRdb re-derived calls from the multiplex PCR reads in MiXCR, one entry per CDR3 protein. This table has several thousand distinct CDR3 sequences, approximately 31% appearing once. Germline V gene lookup returns CDR1 LNHNV and CDR2 YYDKDF (reference sequence). This CDR3 region has 15 residues. Between the trimmed V and J ends, which lost 0 bases and 1 base, there was a span of 6 bases. The template was genomic DNA from peripheral blood, not RNA. The source of the sample is a study of T cell repertoires in aging, cancer and after chemotherapy. The overall study: Pre- and post-chemotherapy samples were paired from chronic lymphocytic leukemia patients treated with fludarabine- or bendamustine-based regimens. The whole study produced a dataset of millions of TCR reads.

The V gene is TRBV15, the J gene TRBJ2-2; a possible D gene is TRBD1 (6 bases). This receptor was identified in a human donor with a blood cancer. The donor label of this sample is uncertain. What was sequenced was blood. CDR3 bases: TGTGCCACCAGCAGAGACAGGGGGAACACCGGGGAGCTGTTTTTT. The encoded protein is CATSRDRGNTGELFF.